Listed below are T cell receptor beta chains from one sample, sequenced in a study of cytomegalovirus exposure and HLA in healthy donors. The protocol was immunoSEQ multiplex PCR, while the TCRdb copy is restricted to in-frame clones and leaves out a portion. The sample holds over 100,000 clones, roughly 60% seen once. Sequencing was done on a sample of PBMCs. The receptors here all came from a man aged 40-50 years in good health and CMV-seropositive. The CDR3 runs from the conserved cysteine through the conserved F or W. The D gene is left open where the match is weak. Clone size is not always given. Where it is, it says once, few, many or a class for expanded clones.

v_gene	abundance	d_gene	j_gene	CDR3nt	CDR3aa
TRBV19	-	-	TRBJ1-5	TGTGCCAGTAGTAAATTAGGGCAAGGAGGTGGGCCCCAGCATTTT	CASSKLGQGGGPQHF
TRBV15	-	TRBD1	TRBJ2-5	TGTGCCACCAGCAGAGATGCGACAGGGGGCCAAGAGACCCAGTACTTC	CATSRDATGGQETQYF
TRBV5-4	-	-	TRBJ1-3	TGTGCCAGCAGCCCGAGTGCCTCTGGAAACACCATATATTTT	CASSPSASGNTIYF
TRBV6-1	once	-	TRBJ2-6	TGTGCCAGCAGTGAAGTCGGAAATGGGGGAGGAGGGGCCAACGTCCTGACTTTC	CASSEVGNGGGGANVLTF
TRBV19	-	TRBD2	TRBJ2-2	TGTGCCAGTAGTCCGGGGGGACCGAACACCGGGGAGCTGTTTTTT	CASSPGGPNTGELFF
TRBV7-8	-	-	TRBJ1-1	TGTGCCAGCAGCTTCCGGGGGGCGAACACTGAAGCTTTCTTT	CASSFRGANTEAFF
TRBV10-3	few	-	TRBJ1-4	TGTGCCATCAGTGTGGCACAGGGAAAACTGTTTTTT	CAISVAQGKLFF
TRBV6-5	-	TRBD1	TRBJ1-5	TGTGCCAGCAGTTACTCCGCGACAGGGAGCCATCAGCCCCAGCATTTT	CASSYSATGSHQPQHF
TRBV27	few	TRBD2	TRBJ2-3	TGTGCCAGCAGTTACAGAGCTTTGCCGGGACTAGCGGGGGGCATTAGCACAGATACGCAGTATTTT	CASSYRALPGLAGGISTDTQYF
TRBV7-2	-	TRBD1	TRBJ1-2	TGTGCCAGCAGTAAGGACAGGGGGAACTATGGCTACACCTTC	CASSKDRGNYGYTF
TRBV5-1	-	TRBD1	TRBJ1-5	TGCGCCAGCAGCTTACAGGGGGCCGATCAGCCCCAGCATTTT	CASSLQGADQPQHF
TRBV7-2	few	-	TRBJ1-6	TGTGCCAGCAGCGTACAACAGGGTCGTGATTCACCCCTCCACTTT	CASSVQQGRDSPLHF
TRBV5-3	-	-	TRBJ2-1	TGTGCCAGAAGCTTCGCCAGGGGCATTCGCAATGAGCAGTTCTTC	CARSFARGIRNEQFF
TRBV29-1	-	TRBD2	TRBJ2-7	TGCAGCGTTAAGGGGGAGCCTAGCGGGACCTACGAGCAGTACTTC	CSVKGEPSGTYEQYF
TRBV2	-	TRBD2	TRBJ2-1	TGTGCCAGCAGGACCGGGACTAGCGGGGGGCACTACAATGAGCAGTTCTTC	CASRTGTSGGHYNEQFF
TRBV5-6	-	TRBD1	TRBJ1-5	TGTGCCAGCAGCGCCCACAGGGGGGACAGTCAGCCCCAGCATTTT	CASSAHRGDSQPQHF
TRBV5-8	-	TRBD1	TRBJ1-1	TGTGCCAGCAGCTCCGGACAGGGTAGATACAACACTGAAGCTTTCTTT	CASSSGQGRYNTEAFF
TRBV5-4	few	-	TRBJ2-2	TGTGCCAGCAGCACCAAAACTAGCAGTGGGGAGCTGTTTTTT	CASSTKTSSGELFF
TRBV19	-	TRBD2	TRBJ2-3	TGTGCCAGTAGCGGGGGGGCAGTGGATACGCAGTATTTT	CASSGGAVDTQYF
TRBV6-6	-	-	TRBJ1-5	TGTGCCAGCAGTTACGGCCCCACCGGCAATCAGCCCCAGCATTTT	CASSYGPTGNQPQHF
TRBV20-1	-	-	TRBJ2-1	TGCAGTGTCATGGGAGCGAATGAGCAGTTCTTC	CSVMGANEQFF
TRBV18	-	-	TRBJ1-6	TGTGCCAGCTCATCAGGGCCCGTTGGTAATTCACCCCTCCACTTT	CASSSGPVGNSPLHF
TRBV14	-	TRBD1	TRBJ2-7	TGTGCCAGCAGCCCAAGACAGGGTGCCTACGAGCAGTACTTC	CASSPRQGAYEQYF
TRBV4-2	-	-	TRBJ2-2	TGTGCCAGCAGCCAAGTTCAATCGTCAATCCCGCGACAGAGGAACACCGGGGAGCTGTTTTTT	CASSQVQSSIPRQRNTGELFF
TRBV9	-	TRBD1	TRBJ2-3	TGTGCCAGCAGCCCAGGACAGGTCAGCACAGATACGCAGTATTTT	CASSPGQVSTDTQYF
TRBV7-8	few	-	TRBJ1-2	TGTGCCAGCAGCCGTGAACAGCTCTATGGCTACACCTTC	CASSREQLYGYTF
TRBV6-1	-	-	TRBJ1-2	TGTGCCAGCAGTGAAGCGGAGGGCACAGGCTACACCTTC	CASSEAEGTGYTF
TRBV7-2	-	-	TRBJ2-7	TGTGCCAGCAGCTTCTCGGTGATCTCCTACGAGCAGTACTTC	CASSFSVISYEQYF
TRBV5-1	-	-	TRBJ1-4	TGCGCCAGCAATTCGGGGAGGGCAGATGAAAAACTGTTTTTT	CASNSGRADEKLFF
TRBV4-3	-	-	TRBJ2-7	TGCGCCAGCAGCCCTGCCCGAATATTAGCGGTCCCCTACGAGCAGTACTTC	CASSPARILAVPYEQYF
TRBV6-6	few	TRBD1	TRBJ1-2	TGTGCCAGTCACCCGATGCAGGGGGTGGGGGACTATGGCTACACCTTC	CASHPMQGVGDYGYTF
TRBV5-1	few	-	TRBJ2-1	TGCGCCAGCAGCTTCTCGGGAGGGGGCTACTACAATGAGCAGTTCTTC	CASSFSGGGYYNEQFF